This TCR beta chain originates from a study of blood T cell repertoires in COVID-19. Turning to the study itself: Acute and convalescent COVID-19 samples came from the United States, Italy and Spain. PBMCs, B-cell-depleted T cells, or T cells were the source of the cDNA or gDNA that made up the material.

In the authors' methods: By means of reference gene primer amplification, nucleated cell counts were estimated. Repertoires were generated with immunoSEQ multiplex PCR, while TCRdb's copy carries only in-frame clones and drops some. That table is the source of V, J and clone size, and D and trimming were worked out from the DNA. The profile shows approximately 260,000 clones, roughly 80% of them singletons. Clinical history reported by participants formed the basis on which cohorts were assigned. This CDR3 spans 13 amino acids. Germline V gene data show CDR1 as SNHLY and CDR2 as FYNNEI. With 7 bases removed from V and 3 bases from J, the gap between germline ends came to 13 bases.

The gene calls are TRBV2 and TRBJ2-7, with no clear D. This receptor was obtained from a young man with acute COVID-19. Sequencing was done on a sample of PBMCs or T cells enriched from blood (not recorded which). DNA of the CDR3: TGTGCCAGCACCGTCCCCGATAGCTACGAGCAGTACGTC. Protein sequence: CASTVPDSYEQYV.